This T cell receptor (beta chain) was sequenced for a study of blood T cells in healthy people across ages. The CDR3 is made up of 17 amino acids. Per the germline V gene, CDR1 is MNHEY and CDR2 is SVGAGI. Overall study results and limits: Estimates based on one million T cells were treated as lower bounds.

With a J-beta primer mix and a sample-barcoded 5' primer, a second PCR ran 7 to 11 cycles. TCRdb redid the calling of the 5' RACE reads with MiXCR, one entry per CDR3 protein. The sample contains some 750,000 distinct CDR3 sequences, about a fifth of which appear only once. Comments on this clonotype: Its antigen remains unidentified.

The specimen was blood. The chain couples TRBV6-5 to TRBJ2-5; D is ambiguous. The last part of the DNA fits TRBJ2-1 better; the J call may be wrong. The receptor comes from a man between 65 and 80 years old in good health. The CDR3 bases are TGTGCCAGCAGTCCCTCGGACCTTACCTTCTCCTACAATGAGCAGTTCTTC. Protein product: CASSPSDLTFSYNEQFF.